A selection of T cell receptor beta chains follows, all from one sample in a study of blood T cell repertoires in COVID-19. Using immunoSEQ multiplex PCR, the repertoire was profiled, and TCRdb retains in-frame clones only, with some absent. The table records around 45,000 clones, 85% to 90% of them present only once. Sequenced: peripheral blood. The receptors derive from an older man with acute or convalescent COVID-19. CDR3s include the opening cysteine and the closing phenylalanine or tryptophan. The D gene is left open where the match is weak. Not all rows give a size; the values are once, few, many and, for expanded clones, a class.

d_call: NA
v_call: TRBV7-3
clone_size: once
j_call: TRBJ1-2
cdr3_nt: TGTGCCAGCAGCCCGGACAGCCTTACTAACTATGGCTACACCTTC
cdr3_aa: CASSPDSLTNYGYTF

d_call: NA
v_call: TRBV29-1
clone_size: NA
j_call: TRBJ1-6
cdr3_nt: TGCAGCGTGGGCGCGGGAGGGGATTCACCCCTCCACTTT
cdr3_aa: CSVGAGGDSPLHF

d_call: TRBD2
v_call: TRBV6-5
clone_size: NA
j_call: TRBJ2-3
cdr3_nt: TGTGCCAGCAGTTACGGGACTAGCGGGGGGGCGGATACGCAGTATTTT
cdr3_aa: CASSYGTSGGADTQYF

d_call: TRBD1
v_call: TRBV5-1
clone_size: NA
j_call: TRBJ2-3
cdr3_nt: TGCGCCAGCAGCTTGGGGACAGGCCGGGTTCCAGATACGCAGTATTTT
cdr3_aa: CASSLGTGRVPDTQYF

d_call: TRBD2
v_call: TRBV20-1
clone_size: NA
j_call: TRBJ2-1
cdr3_nt: TGCAGTGCTAGTCGTAGCGGGGGGGCGAATGAGCAGTTCTTC
cdr3_aa: CSASRSGGANEQFF

d_call: TRBD1
v_call: TRBV6-5
clone_size: NA
j_call: TRBJ1-3
cdr3_nt: TGTGCCAGCAGTCGGGACAGTGATGTGTTCGGCACCATATATTTT
cdr3_aa: CASSRDSDVFGTIYF

d_call: NA
v_call: TRBV2
clone_size: NA
j_call: TRBJ2-2
cdr3_nt: TGTGCCAGCTCTAGGGAGCGGACGAACACCGGGGAGCTGTTTTTT
cdr3_aa: CASSRERTNTGELFF

d_call: NA
v_call: TRBV27
clone_size: NA
j_call: TRBJ1-1
cdr3_nt: TGTGCCAGCAGTTCGGAGGGACTTCCGGGCACTGAAGCTTTCTTT
cdr3_aa: CASSSEGLPGTEAFF

d_call: NA
v_call: TRBV9
clone_size: NA
j_call: TRBJ2-7
cdr3_nt: TGTGCCAGCAGCGTAGAGGAGGCGGGGGCAGACCAGTACTTC
cdr3_aa: CASSVEEAGADQYF

d_call: NA
v_call: TRBV30
clone_size: NA
j_call: TRBJ1-1
cdr3_nt: TGTGCCTGGAGTGGAGAGTTCGACACTGAAGCTTTCTTT
cdr3_aa: CAWSGEFDTEAFF

d_call: TRBD1
v_call: TRBV2
clone_size: NA
j_call: TRBJ1-6
cdr3_nt: TGTGCCAGCAGTGAAGTGACGACAGGGTCAGGTTCACCCCTCCACTTT
cdr3_aa: CASSEVTTGSGSPLHF

d_call: TRBD1
v_call: TRBV10-3
clone_size: NA
j_call: TRBJ2-7
cdr3_nt: TGTGCCATCAGTGAGCGGACAGGGAGGCGATCCTACGAGCAGTACTTC
cdr3_aa: CAISERTGRRSYEQYF

d_call: NA
v_call: TRBV19
clone_size: NA
j_call: TRBJ1-2
cdr3_nt: TGTGCCAGTAGTATAGATAGAGGAGGCCTCGCCTTC
cdr3_aa: CASSIDRGGLAF

d_call: TRBD2
v_call: TRBV28
clone_size: NA
j_call: TRBJ2-2
cdr3_nt: TGTGCCAGCAGTCGCGGGGGGACCACCGGGGAGCTGTTTTTT
cdr3_aa: CASSRGGTTGELFF

d_call: NA
v_call: TRBV11-2
clone_size: NA
j_call: TRBJ1-4
cdr3_nt: TGTGCCAGCAGCTTAGTGGGGCAGGGAAAAAAACTGTTTTTT
cdr3_aa: CASSLVGQGKKLFF

d_call: NA
v_call: TRBV7-8
clone_size: NA
j_call: TRBJ2-7
cdr3_nt: TGTGCCAGCAGAGCTACAGGTCCCTACGAGCAGTACTTC
cdr3_aa: CASRATGPYEQYF

d_call: NA
v_call: TRBV2
clone_size: NA
j_call: TRBJ2-2
cdr3_nt: TGTGCCAGCAGTGAATCCCACAGGTGGTCCGGGGAGCTGTTTTTT
cdr3_aa: CASSESHRWSGELFF

d_call: TRBD1
v_call: TRBV6-6
clone_size: once
j_call: TRBJ1-3
cdr3_nt: TGTGCCAGCAGTCGCACCTCCTCGACAGGGGGCTTCTCTGGAAACACCATATATTTT
cdr3_aa: CASSRTSSTGGFSGNTIYF

d_call: NA
v_call: TRBV5-6
clone_size: NA
j_call: TRBJ2-5
cdr3_nt: TGTGCCAGCAGCTTAGCCTGGGAGGCCCAGTACTTC
cdr3_aa: CASSLAWEAQYF

d_call: TRBD1
v_call: TRBV19
clone_size: NA
j_call: TRBJ1-5
cdr3_nt: TGTGCCAGTAGCGGGACAGGGGGTGGCAATCAGCCCCAGCATTTT
cdr3_aa: CASSGTGGGNQPQHF

d_call: TRBD2
v_call: TRBV7-3
clone_size: NA
j_call: TRBJ2-2
cdr3_nt: TGTGCCAGCAGCTCTAGCGGGGGGAACACCGGGGAGCTGTTTTTT
cdr3_aa: CASSSSGGNTGELFF

d_call: NA
v_call: TRBV10-3
clone_size: NA
j_call: TRBJ2-7
cdr3_nt: TGTGCCATCAGTGTTTTCGCCAGGGAAGACGAGCAGTACTTC
cdr3_aa: CAISVFAREDEQYF

d_call: NA
v_call: TRBV7-9
clone_size: NA
j_call: TRBJ2-1
cdr3_nt: TGTGCCAGCAGCTTAGAAGGTGGGGGGTTCCATGAGCAGTTCTTC
cdr3_aa: CASSLEGGGFHEQFF

d_call: NA
v_call: TRBV3-1/TRBV3-2
clone_size: NA
j_call: TRBJ1-5
cdr3_nt: TGTGCCAGCAGCCAGGGGGCCGGGGGCAATCAGCCCCAGCATTTT
cdr3_aa: CASSQGAGGNQPQHF

d_call: NA
v_call: TRBV7-9
clone_size: NA
j_call: TRBJ1-2
cdr3_nt: TGTGCCAGCAGCTCGGGGTACTCAAGGGGCTACACCTTC
cdr3_aa: CASSSGYSRGYTF

d_call: NA
v_call: TRBV5-4
clone_size: NA
j_call: TRBJ2-7
cdr3_nt: TGTGCCAGCAGCTTTGGGCCACAGGGAGCCTACGAGCAGTACTTC
cdr3_aa: CASSFGPQGAYEQYF

d_call: TRBD2
v_call: TRBV14
clone_size: NA
j_call: TRBJ2-7
cdr3_nt: TGTGCCAGCAGCTTCCTGGGGGACTACTCCGGGGAGCAGTACTTC
cdr3_aa: CASSFLGDYSGEQYF

d_call: TRBD2
v_call: TRBV5-1
clone_size: medium-sized
j_call: TRBJ2-1
cdr3_nt: TGCGCCAGCAGCTTGGACTGGGGGGGGTCCGATGAGCAGTTCTTC
cdr3_aa: CASSLDWGGSDEQFF

d_call: NA
v_call: TRBV5-1
clone_size: many
j_call: TRBJ1-2
cdr3_nt: TGCGCCAGCAATATAAACCAGGGAAGTATCTATGGCTACACCTTC
cdr3_aa: CASNINQGSIYGYTF

d_call: TRBD1
v_call: TRBV5-1
clone_size: NA
j_call: TRBJ2-3
cdr3_nt: TGCGCCAGCAGTCGACAGGGAGCTAGCACAGATACGCAGTATTTT
cdr3_aa: CASSRQGASTDTQYF

d_call: TRBD1
v_call: TRBV5-4
clone_size: NA
j_call: TRBJ2-2
cdr3_nt: TGTGCCAGCAGTCCAGATCCAGGGACAGACACCGGGGAGCTGTTTTTT
cdr3_aa: CASSPDPGTDTGELFF

d_call: TRBD2
v_call: TRBV7-9
clone_size: NA
j_call: TRBJ2-3
cdr3_nt: TGTGCCAGCAGCTTAGGGATAGCGGGAAGAAGCACAGATACGCAGTATTTT
cdr3_aa: CASSLGIAGRSTDTQYF

d_call: TRBD1
v_call: TRBV29-1
clone_size: NA
j_call: TRBJ1-2
cdr3_nt: TGCAGCGTTACTCGGACAGGGAATAACTATGGCTACACCTTC
cdr3_aa: CSVTRTGNNYGYTF

d_call: NA
v_call: TRBV15
clone_size: NA
j_call: TRBJ2-1
cdr3_nt: TGTGCCACCATCCGGGACACCAACTACAATGAGCAGTTCTTC
cdr3_aa: CATIRDTNYNEQFF

d_call: NA
v_call: TRBV18
clone_size: NA
j_call: TRBJ2-7
cdr3_nt: TGTGCCAGCTCACCACCTCCGGGGGACGAGCAGTACTTC
cdr3_aa: CASSPPPGDEQYF

d_call: NA
v_call: TRBV19
clone_size: NA
j_call: TRBJ1-5
cdr3_nt: TGTGCCAGTAGTAATACGGGGGGCCGACAGCCCCAGCATTTT
cdr3_aa: CASSNTGGRQPQHF

d_call: NA
v_call: TRBV6-1
clone_size: NA
j_call: TRBJ1-2
cdr3_nt: TGTGCCAGCAGTGAAGAAGGGGGAAATGGCTACACCTTC
cdr3_aa: CASSEEGGNGYTF

d_call: NA
v_call: TRBV30
clone_size: NA
j_call: TRBJ1-5
cdr3_nt: TGTGCCTGGAGCCGACACCGGGGAGGCAATCAGCCCCAGCATTTT
cdr3_aa: CAWSRHRGGNQPQHF

d_call: TRBD2
v_call: TRBV3-1/TRBV3-2
clone_size: NA
j_call: TRBJ2-7
cdr3_nt: TGTGCCAGCAGCCAAGGGTCGGCGGGGGGGCTCTACGAGCAGTACTTC
cdr3_aa: CASSQGSAGGLYEQYF

d_call: TRBD2
v_call: TRBV7-9
clone_size: NA
j_call: TRBJ2-1
cdr3_nt: TGTGCCAGCAGCTTAGTAGCGGGGGCCCGAAATGAGCAGTTCTTC
cdr3_aa: CASSLVAGARNEQFF

d_call: NA
v_call: TRBV2
clone_size: NA
j_call: TRBJ2-1
cdr3_nt: TGTGCCAGCAGCGATAGACATATACGATTGGAGCAGTTCTTC
cdr3_aa: CASSDRHIRLEQFF

d_call: TRBD2
v_call: TRBV30
clone_size: NA
j_call: TRBJ2-2
cdr3_nt: TGTGCCTGGAGAAGCGGGGGGGCCTGGACCGGGGAGCTGTTTTTT
cdr3_aa: CAWRSGGAWTGELFF

d_call: TRBD2
v_call: TRBV18
clone_size: NA
j_call: TRBJ2-3
cdr3_nt: TGTGCCAGCTCACCATTGGGACTAGCGGGGGGGCCAGATACGCAGTATTTT
cdr3_aa: CASSPLGLAGGPDTQYF

d_call: TRBD1
v_call: TRBV30
clone_size: NA
j_call: TRBJ1-1
cdr3_nt: TGTGCCTGGTTACAGGGGGGAAACACTGAAGCTTTCTTT
cdr3_aa: CAWLQGGNTEAFF

d_call: NA
v_call: TRBV18
clone_size: once
j_call: TRBJ2-2
cdr3_nt: TGTGCCAGCTCACCACCGGAGAGAAACACCGGGGAGCTGTTTTTT
cdr3_aa: CASSPPERNTGELFF

d_call: NA
v_call: TRBV5-6
clone_size: NA
j_call: TRBJ2-2
cdr3_nt: TGTGCCAGCAGCTTGGAGGAAAGAAAAGGGGGCGGGGAGCTGTTTTTT
cdr3_aa: CASSLEERKGGGELFF

d_call: TRBD1
v_call: TRBV3-1/TRBV3-2
clone_size: few
j_call: TRBJ1-1
cdr3_nt: TGTGCCAGCAGCCACGCGGACAGGGCCCGTGAAGCTTTCTTT
cdr3_aa: CASSHADRAREAFF

d_call: TRBD1
v_call: TRBV18
clone_size: NA
j_call: TRBJ1-1
cdr3_nt: TGTGCCAGCTCACCACGGTCGACAGGGAATGAAGCTTTCTTT
cdr3_aa: CASSPRSTGNEAFF

d_call: NA
v_call: TRBV29-1
clone_size: NA
j_call: TRBJ2-1
cdr3_nt: TGCAGCGTTGGGGGCGGACCCAATGAGCAGTTCTTC
cdr3_aa: CSVGGGPNEQFF

d_call: NA
v_call: TRBV7-2
clone_size: NA
j_call: TRBJ1-1
cdr3_nt: TGTGCCAGCAGCTCCGACGTGTGGGGGCGGGAAGCTTTCTTT
cdr3_aa: CASSSDVWGREAFF

d_call: NA
v_call: TRBV6-1
clone_size: NA
j_call: TRBJ1-6
cdr3_nt: TGTGCCAGCAGTGAAGCGCCTCGGGGGAATTCACCCCTCCACTTT
cdr3_aa: CASSEAPRGNSPLHF

d_call: NA
v_call: TRBV9
clone_size: few
j_call: TRBJ1-1
cdr3_nt: TGTGCCAGCAGCGCGGCAGGGTCTCGCCACACTGAAGCTTTCTTT
cdr3_aa: CASSAAGSRHTEAFF

d_call: NA
v_call: TRBV19
clone_size: NA
j_call: TRBJ2-7
cdr3_nt: TGTGCCAGTAGTCTGACGGCAGGGATCGACGAGCAGTACTTC
cdr3_aa: CASSLTAGIDEQYF

d_call: TRBD1
v_call: TRBV7-2
clone_size: NA
j_call: TRBJ2-2
cdr3_nt: TGTGCCAGCAGCTCCCGGGACAGGGGTTCCGGGGAGCTGTTTTTT
cdr3_aa: CASSSRDRGSGELFF